These 8 T cell receptor beta chains came from one sample sequenced in a study of beta chain features in type 1 diabetes. Notes on the study in general: Shorter TCRB CDR3s, moderately but significantly so, marked every one of the four CD4+ subsets in Type 1 diabetes patients.

Their specific antigens are unknown. Since all of the isolated RNA was reverse transcribed, expressed TCRB transcripts were what got sequenced. Clones were sequenced by immunoSEQ multiplex PCR, and TCRdb holds only the in-frame ones, with some missing. The sample comprises approximately 730,000 clones, 13% of which are singletons, and 0.02% to 0.025% rests with the top ten. Material: naive CD4+ T cells from blood. These TCRs come from a man aged 18 to 30 with type 1 diabetes.

There are a few counts of this clone. This chain connects TRBV5-1 to TRBJ1-1; 7 bases line up with TRBD1. Germline V gene lookup returns CDR1 SGHRS and CDR2 YFSETQ. Trimming took 2 bases from V and 1 from J; bases not matched to a gene: 5. The CDR3 sequence is 15 residues long. As DNA, the CDR3 is TGCGCCAGCAGCTTCATGACAGGGTCGAACACTGAAGCTTTCTTT. Encoded protein: CASSFMTGSNTEAFF.

This clone was detected only a few times. This same CDR3 is encoded by further DNA sequences in the sample. The V and J genes are TRBV5-1 and TRBJ2-2; no firm D call. The CDR3 extends over 13 amino acids. Germline V gene lookup returns CDR1 SGHRS and CDR2 YFSETQ. Trimming took 1 base from V and 3 from J, leaving 4 bases between them. The CDR3 nucleotides are TGCGCCAGCAGCTTGCAGGACACCGGGGAGCTGTTTTTT. Protein: CASSLQDTGELFF.

V gene TRBV6-1 combines with J gene TRBJ1-2, with D unclear. Trimming took 1 base from V and 5 from J, leaving 5 bases between them. Germline V lookup: CDR1 MNHNS, CDR2 SASEGT. The CDR3 extends over 12 amino acids. CDR3 coding DNA: TGTGCCAGCAGTGAAGGGCCGTATGGCTACACCTTC. Translated: CASSEGPYGYTF.

This chain uses TRBV20-1 with TRBJ2-5; possibly TRBD1 for D (6 bases). The V gene lost 4 bases and the J gene lost 5 bases, with 8 bases spanning the gap. This CDR3 comprises 11 residues. Germline lookup yields CDR1 DFQATT and CDR2 SNEGSKA (reference sequence). The CDR3 bases are TGCAGTGCTACAGGGGTTGAGACCCAGTACTTC. Translated: CSATGVETQYF.

This clone was detected a few times. The J gene is TRBJ1-5, the V gene TRBV4-1; D is perhaps TRBD1 (5 bases). CDR3 length: 17 amino acids. The germline gives CDR1 MGHRA, CDR2 YSYEKL. V was clipped by 1 base and J by 2 bases, with 15 bases between them. The CDR3 DNA reads TGCGCCAGCAGCCAAGCTCCATTTGGGGGGGGCAATCAGCCCCAGCATTTT. Protein sequence: CASSQAPFGGGNQPQHF.

This clone has just a few counts. V usage is TRBV18 and J usage is TRBJ2-5, with D maybe TRBD1 (6 bases). This CDR3 spans 14 amino acids. Trimming cost V 9 bases and J 3 bases, with 17 bases left between them. CDR1 is KGHSH, CDR2 LQKENI, per germline. The CDR3 sequence: CASSIQGIEETQYF. The DNA for the CDR3 is TGTGCCAGTTCTATCCAGGGGATTGAAGAGACCCAGTACTTC.

This clone has just a few counts. J is TRBJ2-2 and V is TRBV2; 8 bases are a match to TRBD1. The CDR3 contains 15 residues. V lost 3 bases to trimming and J lost 3 bases; unmatched junction nucleotides: 3. CDR1 and CDR2 from the germline V gene are SNHLY and FYNNEI. The CDR3 sequence: CASSETGEDTGELFF. The CDR3 DNA is TGTGCCAGCAGTGAGACAGGGGAGGACACCGGGGAGCTGTTTTTT.

This clone turned up a few times. The chain employs TRBV2 and TRBJ2-1; perhaps TRBD1 as D (5 bases). The CDR3 loop spans 13 amino acids. Germline V gene data show CDR1 as SNHLY and CDR2 as FYNNEI. Trimming took 8 bases from V and 10 from J, leaving 18 bases between them. CDR3 DNA sequence: TGTGCCAGCTGCTTAAGGGGCCCGGAGGAGCAGTTCTTC. This gives the protein CASCLRGPEEQFF.